This TCR beta chain is from a study of OX40 agonist ivuxolimab in advanced cancers. Study-wide context: Cohort: about 82% men, mean age 60, aged roughly 23 to 90. Overall study results and limits: The investigators did not determine what antigen specificity the expanded peripheral T cells had.

The CDR3 spans 14 residues. The germline CDR1 and CDR2 sequences are GTSNPN and SVGIG (reference sequence). The V and J ends lost 1 base and 6 bases respectively, with 15 bases between them. In regard to this clone: Its target is unknown.

TCRdb's table, derived via immunoSEQ multiplex PCR, lists solely in-frame clones and lacks some. The sample gives 71,000 or so clones, about 81% of which show up once; approximately 5% is in the top ten. Sequenced material: CD4+ or CD8+ T cells sorted from blood, taken in a trial of the OX40 agonist ivuxolimab. The rearrangement joins TRBV30 to TRBJ1-2, with D perhaps TRBD1 (6 bases). The clonotype was recovered from an adult with an advanced solid tumor such as melanoma, head and neck, liver or kidney cancer. The DNA for the CDR3 is TGTGCCTGGAGTGAGGGGGGGCACCTTGATGGCTACACCTTC. Protein sequence: CAWSEGGHLDGYTF.